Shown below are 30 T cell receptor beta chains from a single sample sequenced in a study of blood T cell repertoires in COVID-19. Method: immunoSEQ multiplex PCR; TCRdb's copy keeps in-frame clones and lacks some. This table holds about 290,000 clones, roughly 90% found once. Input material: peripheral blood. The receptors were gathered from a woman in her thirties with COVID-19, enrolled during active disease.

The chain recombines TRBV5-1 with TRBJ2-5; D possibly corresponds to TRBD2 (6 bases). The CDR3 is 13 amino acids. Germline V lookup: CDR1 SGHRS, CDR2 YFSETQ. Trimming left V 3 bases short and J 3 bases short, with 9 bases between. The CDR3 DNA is TGCGCCAGCAGCTGGGACTTTAAAGAGACCCAGTACTTC. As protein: CASSWDFKETQYF. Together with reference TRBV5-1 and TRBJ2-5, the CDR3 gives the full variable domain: KAGVTQTPRYLIKTRGQQVTLSCSPISGHRSVSWYQQTPGQGLQFLFEYFSETQRNKGNFPGRFSGRQFSNSRSEMNVSTLELGDSALYLCASSWDFKETQYFGPGTRLLVL.

CDR3 residues: CASSIRTGVVNYGYTF. The CDR3 nucleotides are TGTGCCAGCAGCATACGGACAGGGGTGGTAAACTATGGCTACACCTTC. J is TRBJ1-2 and V is TRBV7-8, with TRBD1 matching 9 bases. CDR1 is SGHVS, CDR2 FQNEAQ, per germline. The CDR3 contains 16 residues. Germline trimming cut 5 bases from V and 2 bases from J; bases unmatched to any gene: 9.

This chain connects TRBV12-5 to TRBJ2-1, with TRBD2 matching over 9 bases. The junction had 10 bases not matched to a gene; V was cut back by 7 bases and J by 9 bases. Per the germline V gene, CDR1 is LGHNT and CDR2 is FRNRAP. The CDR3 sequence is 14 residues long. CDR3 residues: CASAGAGGSTEQFF. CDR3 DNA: TGTGCTAGTGCTGGAGCGGGGGGAAGTACTGAGCAGTTCTTC.

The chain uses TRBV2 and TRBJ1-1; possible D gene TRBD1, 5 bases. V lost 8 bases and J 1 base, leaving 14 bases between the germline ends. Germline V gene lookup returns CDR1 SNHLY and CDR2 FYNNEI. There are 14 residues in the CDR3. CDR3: CASSGWLKNTEAFF. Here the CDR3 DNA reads TGTGCCAGCTCAGGGTGGCTCAAGAACACTGAAGCTTTCTTT. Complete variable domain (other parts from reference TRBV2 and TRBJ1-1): EPEVTQTPSHQVTQMGQEVILRCVPISNHLYFYWYRQILGQKVEFLVSFYNNEISEKSEIFDDQFSVERPDGSNFTLKIRSTKLEDSAMYFCASSGWLKNTEAFFGQGTRLTVV.

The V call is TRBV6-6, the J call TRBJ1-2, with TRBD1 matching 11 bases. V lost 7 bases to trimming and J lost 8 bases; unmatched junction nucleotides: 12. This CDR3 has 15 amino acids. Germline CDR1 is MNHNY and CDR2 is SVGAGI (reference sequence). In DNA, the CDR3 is TGTGCCAGCACCCCCTCGGACAGGGGGCTCATGGGCTACACCTTC. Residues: CASTPSDRGLMGYTF.

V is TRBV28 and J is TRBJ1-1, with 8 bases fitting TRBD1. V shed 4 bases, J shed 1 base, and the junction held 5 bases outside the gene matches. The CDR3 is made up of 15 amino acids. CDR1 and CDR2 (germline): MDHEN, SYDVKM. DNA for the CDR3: TGTGCCAGCAGTTACGACGGACAGGGGAACACTGAAGCTTTCTTT. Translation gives CASSYDGQGNTEAFF. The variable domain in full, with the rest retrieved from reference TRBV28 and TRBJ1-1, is DVKVTQSSRYLVKRTGEKVFLECVQDMDHENMFWYRQDPGLGLRLIYFSYDVKMKEKGDIPEGYSVSREKKERFSLILESASTNQTSMYLCASSYDGQGNTEAFFGQGTRLTVV.

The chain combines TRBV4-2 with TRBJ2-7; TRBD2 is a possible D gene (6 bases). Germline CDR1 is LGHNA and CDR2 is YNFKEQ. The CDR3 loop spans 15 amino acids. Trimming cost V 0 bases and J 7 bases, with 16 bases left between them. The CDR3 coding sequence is TGTGCCAGCAGCCAAGAACGGGGGTTCCCTTCTGAGCAGTACTTC. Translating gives CASSQERGFPSEQYF.

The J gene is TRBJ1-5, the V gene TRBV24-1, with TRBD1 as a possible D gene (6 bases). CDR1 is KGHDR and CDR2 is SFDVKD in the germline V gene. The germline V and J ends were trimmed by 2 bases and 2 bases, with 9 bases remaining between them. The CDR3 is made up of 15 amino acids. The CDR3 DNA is TGTGCCACCAGTGATTCTTCAGGGGGCAATCAGCCCCAGCATTTT. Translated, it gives CATSDSSGGNQPQHF.

The CDR3 loop is CASSLAGRGFGHEQFF. For the CDR3, the DNA is TGTGCCAGCAGCTTAGCAGGCCGGGGATTCGGTCATGAGCAGTTCTTC. V and J are TRBV7-9 and TRBJ2-1; a possible D gene is TRBD2 (5 bases). Trimming removed 0 bases from V and 8 bases from J, with 17 bases in between. CDR3 length: 16 amino acids. CDR1 and CDR2 (germline): SEHNR, FQNEAQ (reference sequence).

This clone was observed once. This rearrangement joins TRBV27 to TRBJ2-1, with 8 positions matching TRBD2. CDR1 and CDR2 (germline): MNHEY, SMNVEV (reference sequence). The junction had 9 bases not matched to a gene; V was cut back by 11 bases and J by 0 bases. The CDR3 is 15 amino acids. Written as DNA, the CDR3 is TGTGCCTCGGCAAACGGGGGGGGCTCCTACAATGAGCAGTTCTTC. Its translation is CASANGGGSYNEQFF.

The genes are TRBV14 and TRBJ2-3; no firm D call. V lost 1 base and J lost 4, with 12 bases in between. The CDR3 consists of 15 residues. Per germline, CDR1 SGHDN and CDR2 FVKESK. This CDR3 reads CASSQVGRPPDTQYF. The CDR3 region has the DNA TGTGCCAGCAGCCAAGTGGGCAGGCCACCAGATACGCAGTATTTT.

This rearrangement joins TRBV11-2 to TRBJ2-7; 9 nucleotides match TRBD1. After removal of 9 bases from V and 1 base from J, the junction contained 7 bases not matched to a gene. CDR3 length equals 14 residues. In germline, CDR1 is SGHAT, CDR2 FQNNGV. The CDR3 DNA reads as TGTGCCAGTACCTCCGGGACAGGGTCCTACGAGCAGTACTTC. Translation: CASTSGTGSYEQYF.

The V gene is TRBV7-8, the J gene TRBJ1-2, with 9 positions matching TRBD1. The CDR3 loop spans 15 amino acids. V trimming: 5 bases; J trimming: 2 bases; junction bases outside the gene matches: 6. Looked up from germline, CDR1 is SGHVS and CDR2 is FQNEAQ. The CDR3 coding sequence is TGTGCCAGCAGCAATCCGGGACAGGGAAACTATGGCTACACCTTC. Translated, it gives CASSNPGQGNYGYTF. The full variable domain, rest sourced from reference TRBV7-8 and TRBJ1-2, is GAGVSQSPRYKVAKRGQDVALRCDPISGHVSLFWYQQALGQGPEFLTYFQNEAQLDKSGLPSDRFFAERPEGSVSTLKIQRTQQEDSAVYLCASSNPGQGNYGYTFGSGTRLTVV.

This CDR3 reads CASSHAAAGNQPQHF. The DNA of the CDR3 is TGCGCCAGCAGCCATGCGGCCGCGGGGAATCAGCCCCAGCATTTT. The chain links TRBV5-1 to TRBJ1-5; D not resolved. Looked up from germline, CDR1 is SGHRS and CDR2 is YFSETQ. The CDR3 runs to 15 residues. Trimming removed 4 bases at V and 4 bases at J, with 15 bases between.

The CDR3 DNA follows: TGTGCCAGCAGCTTGACGCAAGGACAGGGGACGTATGGCTACACCTTC. Amino acid sequence: CASSLTQGQGTYGYTF. This chain joins TRBV5-5 and TRBJ1-2; 9 bases agree with TRBD1. This CDR3 region has 16 residues. The germline V gene encodes CDR1 SGHKS and CDR2 YYEKEE (reference sequence). The V segment lost 1 base and the J segment 5 bases; nucleotides outside the gene matches: 9.

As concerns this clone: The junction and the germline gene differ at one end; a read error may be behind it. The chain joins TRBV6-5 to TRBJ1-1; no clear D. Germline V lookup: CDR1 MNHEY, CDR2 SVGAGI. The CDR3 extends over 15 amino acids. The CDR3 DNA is TGTGCCAGCAGCAACCATAGAGCGGGAGTAGTCGAAGCTTCCTTT. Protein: CASSNHRAGVVEASF.

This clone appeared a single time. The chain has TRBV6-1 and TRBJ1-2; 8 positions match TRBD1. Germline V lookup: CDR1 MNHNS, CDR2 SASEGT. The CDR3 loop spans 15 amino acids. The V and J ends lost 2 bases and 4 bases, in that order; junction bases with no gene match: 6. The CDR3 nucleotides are TGTGCCAGCAGTGAAAGGCAGGGGGCCTTCTATGGCTACACCTTC. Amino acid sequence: CASSERQGAFYGYTF.

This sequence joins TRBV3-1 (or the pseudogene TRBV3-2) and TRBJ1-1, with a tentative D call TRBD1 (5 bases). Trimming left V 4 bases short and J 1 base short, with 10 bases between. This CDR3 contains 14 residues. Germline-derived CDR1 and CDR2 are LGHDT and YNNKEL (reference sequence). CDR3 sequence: CASSRYQGNTEAFF. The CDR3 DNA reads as TGTGCCAGCAGCCGATACCAGGGGAACACTGAAGCTTTCTTT.

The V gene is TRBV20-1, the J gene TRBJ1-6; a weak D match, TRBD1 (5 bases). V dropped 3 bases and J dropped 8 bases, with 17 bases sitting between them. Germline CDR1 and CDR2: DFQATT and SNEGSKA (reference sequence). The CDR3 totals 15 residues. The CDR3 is CSASSLGDIDSPLHF. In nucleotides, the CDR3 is TGCAGTGCTAGTTCTCTAGGGGATATTGATTCACCCCTCCACTTT.

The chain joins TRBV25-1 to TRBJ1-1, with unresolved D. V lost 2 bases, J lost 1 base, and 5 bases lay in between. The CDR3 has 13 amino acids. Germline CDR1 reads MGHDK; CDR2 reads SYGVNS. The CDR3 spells CASSEPGNTEAFF. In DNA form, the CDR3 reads TGTGCCAGCAGTGAACCCGGGAACACTGAAGCTTTCTTT.

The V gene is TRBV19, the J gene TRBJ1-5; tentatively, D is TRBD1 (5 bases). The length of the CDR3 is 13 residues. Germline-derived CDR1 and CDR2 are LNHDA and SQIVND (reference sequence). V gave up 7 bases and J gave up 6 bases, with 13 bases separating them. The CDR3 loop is CASTGGGFQPQHF. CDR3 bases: TGTGCCAGTACCGGGGGAGGGTTTCAGCCCCAGCATTTT.

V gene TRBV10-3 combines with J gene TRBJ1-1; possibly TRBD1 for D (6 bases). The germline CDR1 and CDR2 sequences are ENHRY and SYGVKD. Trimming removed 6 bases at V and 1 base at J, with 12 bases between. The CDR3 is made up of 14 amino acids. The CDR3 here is CAISLGQRNTEAFF. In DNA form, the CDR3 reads TGTGCCATCAGCCTAGGACAGCGGAACACTGAAGCTTTCTTT.

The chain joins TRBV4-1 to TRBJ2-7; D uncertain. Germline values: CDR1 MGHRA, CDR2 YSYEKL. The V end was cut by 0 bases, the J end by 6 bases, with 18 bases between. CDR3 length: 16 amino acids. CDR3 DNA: TGCGCCAGCAGCCAAGAGTGGCGTATAGCCCCCCTCGAGCAGTACTTC. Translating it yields CASSQEWRIAPLEQYF.

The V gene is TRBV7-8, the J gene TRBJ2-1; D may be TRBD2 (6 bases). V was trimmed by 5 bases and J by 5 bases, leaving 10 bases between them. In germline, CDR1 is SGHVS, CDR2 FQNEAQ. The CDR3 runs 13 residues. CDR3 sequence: CASSRGLNNEQFF. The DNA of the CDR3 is TGTGCCAGCAGCAGGGGACTGAACAATGAGCAGTTCTTC.

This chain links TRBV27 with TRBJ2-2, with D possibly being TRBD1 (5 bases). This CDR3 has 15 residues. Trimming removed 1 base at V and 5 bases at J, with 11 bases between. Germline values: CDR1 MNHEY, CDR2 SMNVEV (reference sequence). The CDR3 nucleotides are TGTGCCAGCAGTTTATTATCCCCAGGGACCGGGGAGCTGTTTTTT. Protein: CASSLLSPGTGELFF.

The CDR3 loop is CASSQRAVTDTQYF. CDR3 DNA sequence: TGTGCCAGCAGCCAACGAGCGGTCACAGATACGCAGTATTTT. The chain recombines TRBV3-1 (or the pseudogene TRBV3-2) with TRBJ2-3; a possible D gene is TRBD2 (5 bases). Germline V gene sequence: CDR1 LGHDT, CDR2 YNNKEL (reference sequence). The CDR3 totals 14 residues. Between the trimmed V and J ends, which lost 2 bases and 2 bases, there was a span of 8 bases.

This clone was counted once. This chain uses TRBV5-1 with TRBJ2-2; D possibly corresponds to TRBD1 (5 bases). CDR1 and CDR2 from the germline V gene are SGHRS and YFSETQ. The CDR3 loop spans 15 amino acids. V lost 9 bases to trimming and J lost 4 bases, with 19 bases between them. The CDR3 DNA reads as TGCGCCACGGCAGGTGTTCCAGGGTTCACCGGGGAGCTGTTTTTT. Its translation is CATAGVPGFTGELFF.

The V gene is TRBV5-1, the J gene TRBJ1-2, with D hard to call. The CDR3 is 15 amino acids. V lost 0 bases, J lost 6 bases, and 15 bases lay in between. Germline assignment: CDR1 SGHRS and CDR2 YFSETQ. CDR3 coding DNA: TGCGCCAGCAGCTTGGATCCCGGAGGTGTGGATGGCTACACCTTC. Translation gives CASSLDPGGVDGYTF.

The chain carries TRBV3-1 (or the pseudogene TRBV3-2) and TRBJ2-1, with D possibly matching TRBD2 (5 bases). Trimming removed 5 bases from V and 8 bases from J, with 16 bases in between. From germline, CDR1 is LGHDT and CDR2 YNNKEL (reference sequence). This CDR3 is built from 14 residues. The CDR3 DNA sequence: TGTGCCAGCAGCTCCTCGCTAGCTCCCCATGAGCAGTTCTTC. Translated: CASSSSLAPHEQFF.

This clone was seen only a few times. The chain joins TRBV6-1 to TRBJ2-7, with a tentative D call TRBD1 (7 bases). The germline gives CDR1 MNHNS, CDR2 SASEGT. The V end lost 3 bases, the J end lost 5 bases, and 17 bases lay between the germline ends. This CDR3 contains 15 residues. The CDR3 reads CASSEDRGGGDEQYF. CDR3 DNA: TGTGCCAGCAGTGAGGATCGTGGAGGGGGCGACGAGCAGTACTTC.